The 19 T cell receptor beta chains listed next were all sequenced from one sample in a study of cytomegalovirus exposure and HLA in healthy donors. The PCR used 60 Vbeta and 13 Jbeta primers. Method: immunoSEQ multiplex PCR; TCRdb's copy keeps in-frame clones and lacks some. The sample consists of approximately 160,000 clones, 80% of them appearing once. Specimen: PBMCs. All receptors derive from a human donor in good health.

A single count supports this clone. This chain joins TRBV5-1 and TRBJ1-1; D gene uncertain. V lost 4 bases and J lost 10, with 17 bases in between. The CDR3 loop spans 13 amino acids. Germline values: CDR1 SGHRS, CDR2 YFSETQ. For the CDR3, the DNA is TGCGCCAGCAGCCCCGATGTGGGAGCTGGAGCTTTCTTT. This codes for CASSPDVGAGAFF.

In this sample, this clone turned up once. The V and J genes are TRBV2 and TRBJ2-7; possibly TRBD1 for D (5 bases). The germline CDR1 and CDR2 sequences are SNHLY and FYNNEI. V was pared by 5 bases and J by 0 bases, with 14 bases between. This CDR3 is 15 amino acids long. The CDR3 DNA reads TGTGCCAGCAGTCTGGGCAGGGAAAGCTCCTACGAGCAGTACTTC. Translating it yields CASSLGRESSYEQYF.

V and J are TRBV12-5 and TRBJ1-3; 7 bases are shared with TRBD1. The CDR3 has 16 amino acids. J was trimmed by 2 bases and V by 7 bases; bases with no gene match: 11. Germline CDR1 is LGHNT and CDR2 is FRNRAP. The CDR3, as DNA: TGTGCTAGTGACGCGGAAAACAGGGGAACTGGAAACACCATATATTTT. Residues: CASDAENRGTGNTIYF.

The rearrangement uses TRBV7-8 and TRBJ2-3; a weak D match, TRBD2 (6 bases). The CDR3 consists of 15 residues. Per the germline V gene, CDR1 is SGHVS and CDR2 is FQNEAQ. Trimming removed 5 bases at V and 3 bases at J, with 15 bases between. The CDR3 DNA is TGTGCCAGCAGCCGGGATGGACTACCTACAGATACGCAGTATTTT. Protein sequence: CASSRDGLPTDTQYF.

This chain links TRBV27 with TRBJ2-3; possible D gene TRBD2, 6 bases. The CDR3 length is 12 residues. Trimming cost V 6 bases and J 6 bases, with 10 bases left between them. Per germline, CDR1 MNHEY and CDR2 SMNVEV (reference sequence). The CDR3: CASSSRGDTQYF. CDR3 in DNA: TGTGCCAGCAGCTCCCGGGGGGATACGCAGTATTTT.

The rearrangement joins TRBV4-1 to TRBJ2-7; 8 bases map to TRBD2. Losses at the gene ends were 1 base for V and 5 bases for J; bases not matched to a gene: 13. This CDR3 contains 17 residues. Germline V CDR1 and CDR2: MGHRA, YSYEKL. CDR3 nucleotides: TGCGCCAGCAGCCAAGGTTTGCCCAGCGGGGGTGGCAACGAGCAGTACTTC. Translation: CASSQGLPSGGGNEQYF.

This clone was observed a few times. V is TRBV27 and J is TRBJ2-7; 7 positions agree with TRBD1. This CDR3 contains 15 residues. CDR1 is MNHEY, CDR2 SMNVEV, per germline (reference sequence). After removal of 4 bases from V and 2 bases from J, the junction contained 8 bases not matched to a gene. The CDR3 DNA reads TGTGCCAGCAGTTACTCCAGACAGGGCCCCTACGAGCAGTACTTC. Amino acids: CASSYSRQGPYEQYF.

The chain carries TRBV9 and TRBJ2-1, with 9 bases identical to TRBD1. Trimming took 2 bases from V and 10 from J; bases not matched to a gene: 16. CDR3 size: 17 residues. Germline V gives CDR1 SGDLS, CDR2 YYNGEE. The CDR3 sequence: CASSVGISPGQGREQFF. In nucleotides, the CDR3 is TGTGCCAGCAGCGTCGGCATTTCCCCGGGACAGGGTCGCGAGCAGTTCTTC.

The chain recombines TRBV6-1 with TRBJ1-2, with TRBD1 identical over 9 bases. CDR3 size: 14 residues. CDR1 and CDR2 from the germline V gene are MNHNS and SASEGT. V was pared by 6 bases and J by 4 bases, with 6 bases of the junction left unmatched. CDR3 coding DNA: TGTGCCAGCAGGCTCCAGACAGGGGGCTATGGCTACACCTTC. Protein sequence: CASRLQTGGYGYTF.

The chain is built from TRBV5-4 and TRBJ2-7, with 7 bases matching TRBD1. This CDR3 region has 13 residues. CDR1 and CDR2 (germline): SGHNT, YYREEE (reference sequence). J was trimmed by 2 bases and V by 1 base; bases with no gene match: 0. DNA of the CDR3: TGTGCCAGCAGCTTGACAGGGGCCTACGAGCAGTACTTC. Its protein is CASSLTGAYEQYF.

This chain links TRBV7-2 with TRBJ2-5, with 8 nucleotides matching TRBD2. The CDR3 spans 14 residues. From germline, CDR1 is SGHTA and CDR2 FQGNSA. J gave up 5 bases and V 0 bases, and 2 bases lay outside the gene matches. CDR3 DNA: TGTGCCAGCAGCTTAGCCGGGACTAGTGAGACCCAGTACTTC. Translated: CASSLAGTSETQYF.

There are a few counts of this clone. J is TRBJ2-2 and V is TRBV7-2; unclear D gene. V was pared by 2 bases and J by 5 bases, with 9 bases between. Germline CDR1 SGHTA, CDR2 FQGNSA. The CDR3 loop spans 14 amino acids. The CDR3 here is CASSLPWATGELFF. In DNA, the CDR3 is TGTGCCAGCAGCTTACCCTGGGCAACCGGGGAGCTGTTTTTT.

The chain combines TRBV13 with TRBJ1-5; 11 nucleotides match TRBD1. The junction had 12 bases not matched to a gene; V was cut back by 3 bases and J by 8 bases. Germline V CDR1 and CDR2: PRHDT, FYEKMQ (reference sequence). This CDR3 region has 17 residues. This chain's CDR3 is CASSLDRGPSFWEPQHF. As DNA, the CDR3 is TGTGCCAGCAGCTTGGACAGGGGGCCTTCATTTTGGGAGCCCCAGCATTTT.

The rearrangement links TRBV9 to TRBJ2-7; no clear D. Germline V gene lookup returns CDR1 SGDLS and CDR2 YYNGEE. Trimming cost V 4 bases and J 4 bases, with 12 bases left between them. This CDR3 comprises 13 residues. The CDR3 sequence: CASSLLPEYEQYF. The CDR3 region has the DNA TGTGCCAGCAGCTTACTTCCTGAGTACGAGCAGTACTTC.

This clone was seen only a few times. CDR3 nucleotide sequence: TGTGCCATCAGCCAGCGGGACACAGATACGCAGTATTTT. It encodes CAISQRDTDTQYF. The V call is TRBV10-3, the J call TRBJ2-3, with 7 bases fitting TRBD2. Germline CDR1 and CDR2: ENHRY and SYGVKD. The CDR3 runs to 13 residues. The V segment lost 6 bases and the J segment 2 bases; nucleotides outside the gene matches: 2.

A single count supports this clone. The rearrangement links TRBV5-1 to TRBJ2-7, with D perhaps TRBD2 (5 bases). The V end lost 0 bases, the J end lost 4 bases, and 11 bases lay between the germline ends. The CDR3 loop spans 14 amino acids. The germline CDR1 and CDR2 sequences are SGHRS and YFSETQ. Written as DNA, the CDR3 is TGCGCCAGCAGCTTGGCCCCAGCGGATTACGAGCAGTACTTC. Its translation is CASSLAPADYEQYF.

The chain employs TRBV12-5 and TRBJ1-2, with D perhaps matching TRBD1 (6 bases). The CDR3 runs 14 residues. CDR1 is LGHNT, CDR2 FRNRAP, per germline. V shed 0 bases and J shed 12 bases, with 17 bases lying between them. Here the CDR3 reads CASGLVRDTGRDTF. In DNA form, the CDR3 reads TGTGCTAGTGGTTTGGTCCGGGACACTGGGCGGGACACCTTC. Filled out from reference TRBV12-5 and TRBJ1-2, the complete variable domain reads DARVTQTPRHKVTEMGQEVTMRCQPILGHNTVFWYRQTMMQGLELLAYFRNRAPLDDSGMPKDRFSAEMPDATLATLKIQPSEPRDSAVYFCASGLVRDTGRDTFGSGTRLTVV.

The gene calls are TRBV28 and TRBJ1-4, with TRBD1 matching 7 bases. V dropped 5 bases and J dropped 6; count of bases not matched to a gene: 9. In germline, CDR1 is MDHEN, CDR2 SYDVKM. This CDR3 has 15 residues. CDR3 sequence reads: CASSPGDSSYEKLFF. The DNA for the CDR3 is TGTGCCAGCAGTCCCGGGGACAGTAGTTATGAAAAACTGTTTTTT.

V gene TRBV11-3 combines with J gene TRBJ2-7; D remains unclear. The CDR3 totals 13 residues. Germline CDR1 SGHNT, CDR2 YENEEA. V was shortened by 6 bases and J by 2 bases, with 11 bases between the two germline ends. The CDR3 DNA reads as TGTGCCAGCAGTTTTCTCACAACCTACGAGCAGTACTTC. Encoded protein: CASSFLTTYEQYF.